These T cell receptor beta chains were read from a single sample in a study of early T cells in non-severe SARS-CoV-2 infection. TCRdb ran MiXCR on the 5' RACE reads and lists one entry per CDR3 protein. The repertoire holds more than 85,000 distinct CDR3 sequences, with around a sixth as singletons. The sequenced sample consisted of whole blood. The receptors were gathered from an adult who was a healthcare worker with PCR-confirmed SARS-CoV-2 infection or an uninfected control (not recorded which). CDR3s include the opening cysteine and the closing phenylalanine or tryptophan. The order of the fields is J gene, D gene, V gene, clone size, CDR3 protein, CDR3 DNA. D genes are given only for firm matches. Clone size is given for some rows only: seen once, a few or many times, or a class if the clone is expanded.

TRBJ2-6 - TRBV6-4 few CASSDSSSGANVLTF TGTGCCAGCAGTGACTCCAGCTCTGGGGCCAACGTCCTGACTTTC
TRBJ1-2 - TRBV7-9 - CASSPGGVRYGYTF TGTGCCAGCAGCCCTGGAGGGGTCCGCTATGGCTACACCTTC
TRBJ2-3 - TRBV5-4 - CASSSPLGDTQYF TGTGCCAGCAGCTCCCCGTTGGGGGATACGCAGTATTTT
TRBJ2-1 - TRBV30 many CACRDISYNEQFF TGTGCCTGCCGGGACATCTCCTACAATGAGCAGTTCTTC
TRBJ2-3 TRBD1 TRBV28 - CASSSPGQGRYTQYF TGTGCCAGCAGTTCACCGGGACAGGGGAGATATACGCAGTATTTT
TRBJ2-3 - TRBV7-9 many CASSLRDSTDTQYF TGTGCCAGCAGCCTCCGGGACTCTACAGATACGCAGTATTTT
TRBJ2-1 - TRBV5-4 - CASSFDWNNEQFF TGTGCCAGCAGCTTTGACTGGAACAATGAGCAGTTCTTC
TRBJ2-7 - TRBV7-2 many CASSLAVSRIYEQYF TGTGCCAGCAGCTTAGCGGTTAGCAGGATCTACGAGCAGTACTTC
TRBJ2-1 TRBD1 TRBV20-1 few CSAGTGGSYNEQFF TGCAGTGCTGGGACAGGGGGGTCCTACAATGAGCAGTTCTTC
TRBJ2-4 TRBD1 TRBV5-4 - CASSPDRAEGIQYF TGTGCCAGCAGCCCGGACAGGGCAGAGGGCATTCAGTACTTC
TRBJ1-1 TRBD1 TRBV9 few CASSEDRGDTEAFF TGTGCCAGCAGCGAGGACAGGGGCGACACTGAAGCTTTCTTT
TRBJ1-4 - TRBV12-5 few CASAGINEKLFF TGTGCTAGTGCCGGCATTAATGAAAAACTGTTTTTT
TRBJ2-5 - TRBV7-2 few CASRGGRYQETQYF TGTGCCAGCAGGGGGGGAAGGTACCAAGAGACCCAGTACTTC
TRBJ1-2 TRBD1 TRBV7-2 - CASSLRDRGHGYTF TGTGCCAGCAGCCTTAGGGACAGGGGGCATGGCTACACCTTC
TRBJ1-1 - TRBV5-1 - CASSPGMTEAFF TGCGCCAGCAGTCCCGGGATGACTGAAGCTTTCTTT
TRBJ2-6 TRBD1 TRBV12-3/TRBV12-4 few CASSPGQGTILSGANVLTF TGTGCCAGCAGCCCAGGACAGGGGACAATACTCTCTGGGGCCAACGTCCTGACTTTC
TRBJ2-4 - TRBV28 many CASSRIDKNIQYF TGTGCCAGCAGTCGTATTGACAAAAACATTCAGTACTTC
TRBJ2-5 TRBD2 TRBV24-1 - CATSDPGGGGSKETQYF TGTGCCACCAGTGACCCCGGTGGGGGAGGGAGTAAAGAGACCCAGTACTTC
TRBJ1-2 - TRBV28 few CASSQGRLYGYTF TGTGCCAGCAGTCAGGGACGGCTCTATGGCTACACCTTC
TRBJ2-1 - TRBV11-2 many CASSLGPRGSYNEQFF TGTGCCAGCAGCTTAGGGCCGCGGGGCTCCTACAATGAGCAGTTCTTC